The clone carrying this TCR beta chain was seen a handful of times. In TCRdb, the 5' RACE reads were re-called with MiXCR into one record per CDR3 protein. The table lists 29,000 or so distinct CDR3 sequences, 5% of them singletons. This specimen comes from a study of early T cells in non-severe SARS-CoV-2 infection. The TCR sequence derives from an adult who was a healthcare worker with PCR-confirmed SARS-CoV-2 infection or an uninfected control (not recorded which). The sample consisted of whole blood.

CDR3 nucleotides: TGTGCCAGCAGTGACAGGGGGCCCACTGAAGCTTTCTTT. Translated: CASSDRGPTEAFF. V usage is TRBV28 and J usage is TRBJ1-1; 10 positions match TRBD1. Germline-derived CDR1 and CDR2 are MDHEN and SYDVKM. Trimming took 5 bases from V and 4 from J; bases not matched to a gene: 1. The length of the CDR3 is 13 residues. The entire variable domain, with the rest obtained from reference TRBV28 and TRBJ1-1, is as follows: DVKVTQSSRYLVKRTGEKVFLECVQDMDHENMFWYRQDPGLGLRLIYFSYDVKMKEKGDIPEGYSVSREKKERFSLILESASTNQTSMYLCASSDRGPTEAFFGQGTRLTVV.